This TCR beta chain was profiled in a study of identical twins. The study's findings and limits: Instead of following the same donors, the conclusions were based on cross-sectional statistical analysis. Out-of-frame TCR alpha sharing in monozygotic twins exceeded recombination model predictions.

On this clonotype itself: Its antigen is not known. The junction departs from germline at one end; a sequencing error may be responsible.

TCRdb redid the calling of the 5' RACE reads with MiXCR, one entry per CDR3 protein. The top ten hold about 0.25% of the sample, which has approximately 1.8 million distinct CDR3 sequences, under 35% seen once. This CDR3 contains 12 residues. CDR1 is MDHEN and CDR2 is SYDVKM in the germline V gene. Each donor (without exception) was a healthy Caucasian. V and J are TRBV28 and TRBJ1-2; D is undetermined. The TCR sequence derives from a newborn girl in good health. Specimen: cord blood. The CDR3 coding sequence is TGTGCCAGCAGTTTGTTCAACTATGGCTGCACCTTC. Its translation: CASSLFNYGCTF.